This T cell receptor beta chain was recovered during a study of cytotoxic CD8 clonotypes in ibrutinib-treated CLL. This clone turned up a few times. Profiled with immunoSEQ multiplex PCR; TCRdb holds only in-frame clones, not every one. The sample yields roughly 220,000 clones, around 70% seen once. Germline lookup yields CDR1 LGHNA and CDR2 YSLEER. CDR3 size: 16 residues. Deletions cut 0 bases from V and 2 bases from J, with 13 bases between. The rearrangement joins TRBV4-3 to TRBJ2-5; possibly TRBD2 for D (6 bases). The source was PBMCs, collected after 12 months of ibrutinib treatment. The TCR originated in a human donor with chronic lymphocytic leukemia. The CDR3 sequence: CASSQDNLSGQETQYF. CDR3 in DNA: TGCGCCAGCAGCCAAGATAACTTAAGCGGGCAAGAGACCCAGTACTTC.